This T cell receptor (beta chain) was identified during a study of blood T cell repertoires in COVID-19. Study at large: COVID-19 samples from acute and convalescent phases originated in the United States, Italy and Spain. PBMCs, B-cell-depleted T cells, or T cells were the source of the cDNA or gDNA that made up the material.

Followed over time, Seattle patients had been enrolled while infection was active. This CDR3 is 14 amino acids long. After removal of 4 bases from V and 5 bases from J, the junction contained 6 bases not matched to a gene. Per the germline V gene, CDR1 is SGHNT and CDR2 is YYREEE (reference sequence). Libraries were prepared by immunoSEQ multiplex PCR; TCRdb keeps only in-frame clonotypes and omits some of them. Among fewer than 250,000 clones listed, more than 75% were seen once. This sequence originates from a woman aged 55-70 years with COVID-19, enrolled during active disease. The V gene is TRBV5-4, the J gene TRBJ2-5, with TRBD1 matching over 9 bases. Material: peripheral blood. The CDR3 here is CASSRTGVRETQYF. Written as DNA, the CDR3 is TGTGCCAGCAGCAGGACAGGGGTCCGGGAGACCCAGTACTTC. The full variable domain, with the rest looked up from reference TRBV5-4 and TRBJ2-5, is ETGVTQSPTHLIKTRGQQVTLRCSSQSGHNTVSWYQQALGQGPQFIFQYYREEENGRGNFPPRFSGLQFPNYSSELNVNALELDDSALYLCASSRTGVRETQYFGPGTRLLVL.